The 13 T cell receptor beta chains in this list originate from one sample, sequenced in a study of cytomegalovirus exposure and HLA in healthy donors (TCRdb year 2017). The receptor library was made with the immunoSEQ multiplex PCR assay. A mixture of 60 forward primers for TCR Vbeta segments and 13 reverse primers for TCR Jbeta segments was used in the multiplex PCR. TCRdb's version of the immuneACCESS table is confined to in-frame rearrangements and falls short of the full clone set. An unresolved V gene accounts for under half of the shortfall where checked; the remainder is of unknown origin. This sample comprises about 140,000 clones, just under 85% of them detected only once. Approximately 1.9% of the sample belongs to the ten largest clones. Sequencing input: PBMCs. These TCRs come from a woman in her 40s in good health and CMV-seronegative.

The chain carries TRBV5-1 and TRBJ2-1; the match to TRBD2 covers 9 bases. The CDR3 is 15 residues long. Germline-derived CDR1 and CDR2 are SGHRS and YFSETQ. V lost 4 bases and J lost 7; bases outside the gene matches: 9. CDR3 residues: CASSRFGSGGNEQFF. The CDR3 DNA is TGCGCCAGCAGCCGCTTTGGTAGCGGGGGTAATGAGCAGTTCTTC.

The V and J genes are TRBV7-8 and TRBJ1-2, with 11 bases that match TRBD1. This CDR3 region has 14 residues. The germline V gene encodes CDR1 SGHVS and CDR2 FQNEAQ. Trimming took 5 bases from V and 8 from J; bases not matched to a gene: 7. Here the CDR3 DNA reads TGTGCCAGCAGCGATTATGGGACAGGGGGAGGCTACACCTTC. It specifies CASSDYGTGGGYTF.

The chain employs TRBV5-1 and TRBJ2-5, with 11 bases lining up with TRBD2. The DNA end is more similar to TRBJ2-7, so the J call may be wrong. Germline V gives CDR1 SGHRS, CDR2 YFSETQ. The CDR3 has 18 residues. CDR3 residues: CASSSRRYSGRAGYEQYF. The CDR3 DNA sequence: TGCGCCAGCAGCTCCCGAAGATATAGCGGGAGGGCCGGCTACGAGCAGTACTTC.

V gene TRBV5-4 combines with J gene TRBJ1-5; TRBD1 aligns across 7 bases. CDR1 and CDR2 from the germline V gene are SGHNT and YYREEE (reference sequence). The CDR3 totals 15 residues. The V and J ends lost 2 bases and 5 bases, in that order; junction bases with no gene match: 7. For the CDR3, the DNA is TGTGCCAGCAGCTTACACGGGACAGCCGATCAGCCCCAGCATTTT. The encoded protein is CASSLHGTADQPQHF.

The genes are TRBV10-3 and TRBJ2-5; the D gene is possibly TRBD1 (5 bases). The CDR3 totals 13 residues. Germline loops: CDR1 ENHRY, CDR2 SYGVKD. V dropped 4 bases and J dropped 2 bases, with 8 bases sitting between them. The CDR3 loop is CAISGQPQETQYF. In nucleotides, the CDR3 is TGTGCCATCAGTGGACAGCCTCAAGAGACCCAGTACTTC.

The table lists this clone with a few counts. The rearrangement links TRBV19 to TRBJ2-7; TRBD1 aligns across 11 bases. CDR1 is LNHDA and CDR2 is SQIVND in the germline V gene (reference sequence). With V trimmed by 5 bases and J by 7 bases, 4 bases remained unmatched. The CDR3 runs 13 residues. DNA of the CDR3: TGTGCCAGTAGTGGGACAGGGGGTTGGGAGCAGTACTTC. Its protein is CASSGTGGWEQYF.

This rearrangement joins TRBV25-1 to TRBJ1-2; 7 bases match TRBD1. J gave up 4 bases and V 1 base, and 3 bases lay outside the gene matches. This CDR3 contains 14 residues. Germline V gene lookup returns CDR1 MGHDK and CDR2 SYGVNS. CDR3 amino acids: CASSELGTAYGYTF. DNA for the CDR3: TGTGCCAGCAGTGAATTGGGGACAGCCTATGGCTACACCTTC.

This clone was observed once. This chain uses TRBV7-9 with TRBJ2-7, with 7 bases matching TRBD1. The CDR3 totals 14 residues. Germline V gene lookup returns CDR1 SEHNR and CDR2 FQNEAQ (reference sequence). The V and J ends lost 5 bases and 2 bases, in that order; junction bases with no gene match: 6. For the CDR3, the DNA is TGTGCCAGCAGCACCCAGGACAGGACCTACGAGCAGTACTTC. Residues: CASSTQDRTYEQYF.

The V call is TRBV5-4, the J call TRBJ1-3; 10 nucleotides align to TRBD1. From germline, CDR1 is SGHNT and CDR2 YYREEE (reference sequence). This CDR3 has 17 amino acids. J was trimmed by 3 bases and V by 0 bases; bases with no gene match: 6. The CDR3 region is CASSLGQGAFGGNTIYF. In DNA form, the CDR3 reads TGTGCCAGCAGCTTGGGACAGGGGGCGTTTGGTGGAAACACCATATATTTT.

This clone came up a few times. This chain connects TRBV29-1 to TRBJ2-3, with 9 bases lining up with TRBD1. The CDR3 loop spans 15 amino acids. Trimming removed 7 bases from V and 2 bases from J; junction bases left unmatched: 10. The germline gives CDR1 SQVTM, CDR2 ANQGSEA. CDR3 amino acids: CSADTGTGYTDTQYF. The CDR3 DNA reads TGCAGCGCCGACACCGGGACAGGGTACACAGATACGCAGTATTTT.

The chain is built from TRBV5-4 and TRBJ1-1; 8 nucleotides match TRBD1. The germline V gene has CDR1 SGHNT and CDR2 YYREEE (reference sequence). V lost 4 bases to trimming and J lost 4 bases; unmatched junction nucleotides: 9. This CDR3 is built from 15 residues. The CDR3 sequence is CASSSLGQGSTEAFF. CDR3 sequence (DNA): TGTGCCAGCAGCAGTTTAGGACAGGGAAGCACTGAAGCTTTCTTT. Together with reference TRBV5-4 and TRBJ1-1, the CDR3 gives the full variable domain: ETGVTQSPTHLIKTRGQQVTLRCSSQSGHNTVSWYQQALGQGPQFIFQYYREEENGRGNFPPRFSGLQFPNYSSELNVNALELDDSALYLCASSSLGQGSTEAFFGQGTRLTVV.

This clone has a single count. The V and J genes are TRBV6-5 and TRBJ2-7, with 8 bases that match TRBD1. After removal of 0 bases from V and 5 bases from J, the junction contained 9 bases not matched to a gene. CDR3 length: 16 amino acids. Per germline, CDR1 MNHEY and CDR2 SVGAGI. The CDR3 spells CASSYSRGQVGHEQYF. The CDR3 region has the DNA TGTGCCAGCAGTTACTCGAGGGGACAGGTAGGGCACGAGCAGTACTTC.

V is TRBV7-9 and J is TRBJ2-7; 7 positions match TRBD1. Trimming removed 2 bases from V and 4 bases from J; junction bases left unmatched: 8. The CDR3 is made up of 15 amino acids. The germline CDR1 and CDR2 sequences are SEHNR and FQNEAQ (reference sequence). CDR3 protein: CASSLKGTVRYEQYF. The CDR3 DNA sequence: TGTGCCAGCAGCTTAAAAGGGACAGTAAGGTACGAGCAGTACTTC.